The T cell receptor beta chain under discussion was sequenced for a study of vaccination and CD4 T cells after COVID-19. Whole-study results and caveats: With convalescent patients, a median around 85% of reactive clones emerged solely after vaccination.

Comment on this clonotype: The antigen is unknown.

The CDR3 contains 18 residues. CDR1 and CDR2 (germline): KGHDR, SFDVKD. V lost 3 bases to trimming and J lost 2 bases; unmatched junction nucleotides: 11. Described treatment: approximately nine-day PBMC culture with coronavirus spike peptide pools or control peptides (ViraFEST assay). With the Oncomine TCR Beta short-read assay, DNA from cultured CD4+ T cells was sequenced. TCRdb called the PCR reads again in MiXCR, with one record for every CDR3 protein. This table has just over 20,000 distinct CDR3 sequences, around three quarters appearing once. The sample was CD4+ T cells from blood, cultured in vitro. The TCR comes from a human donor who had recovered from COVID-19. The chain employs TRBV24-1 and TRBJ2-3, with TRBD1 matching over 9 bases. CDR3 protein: CATSDRTPGQGPTDTQYF. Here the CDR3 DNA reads TGTGCCACCAGTGATAGAACACCGGGACAGGGACCCACAGATACGCAGTATTTT.